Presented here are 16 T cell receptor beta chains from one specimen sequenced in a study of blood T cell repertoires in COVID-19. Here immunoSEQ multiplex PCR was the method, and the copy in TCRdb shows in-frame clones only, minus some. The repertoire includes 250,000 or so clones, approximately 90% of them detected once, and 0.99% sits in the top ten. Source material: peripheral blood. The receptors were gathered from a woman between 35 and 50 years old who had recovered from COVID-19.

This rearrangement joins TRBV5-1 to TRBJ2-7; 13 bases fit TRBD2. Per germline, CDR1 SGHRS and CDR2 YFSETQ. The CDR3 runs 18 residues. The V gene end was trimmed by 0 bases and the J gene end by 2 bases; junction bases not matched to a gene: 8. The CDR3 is CASSLGLAGGPGTYEQYF. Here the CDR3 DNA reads TGCGCCAGCAGCTTGGGACTAGCGGGAGGCCCTGGAACCTACGAGCAGTACTTC.

In nucleotides, the CDR3 is TGTGCCAGCAGCTTAGGTATGGGACAGCCCAATCAGCCCCAGCATTTT. It codes for CASSLGMGQPNQPQHF. V is TRBV7-9 and J is TRBJ1-5; 7 bases fit TRBD1. Germline V gene lookup returns CDR1 SEHNR and CDR2 FQNEAQ (reference sequence). The CDR3 is 16 residues long. V lost 1 base, J lost 3 bases, and 6 bases stayed unmatched.

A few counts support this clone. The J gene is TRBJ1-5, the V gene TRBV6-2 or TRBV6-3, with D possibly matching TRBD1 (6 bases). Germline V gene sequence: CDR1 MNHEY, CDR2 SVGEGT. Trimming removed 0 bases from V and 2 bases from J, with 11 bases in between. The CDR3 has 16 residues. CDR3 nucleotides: TGTGCCAGCAGTTACTCGAGGGGGGGCGGCAATCAGCCCCAGCATTTT. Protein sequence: CASSYSRGGGNQPQHF.

The CDR3 loop reads CATNRQTPNQPQHF. CDR3 DNA: TGTGCCACAAACAGGCAGACTCCGAATCAGCCCCAGCATTTT. This chain links TRBV2 with TRBJ1-5; possible D gene TRBD1, 5 bases. The length of the CDR3 is 14 residues. In germline, CDR1 is SNHLY, CDR2 FYNNEI. Trimming pared 10 bases from V and 4 bases from J, leaving 17 bases between.

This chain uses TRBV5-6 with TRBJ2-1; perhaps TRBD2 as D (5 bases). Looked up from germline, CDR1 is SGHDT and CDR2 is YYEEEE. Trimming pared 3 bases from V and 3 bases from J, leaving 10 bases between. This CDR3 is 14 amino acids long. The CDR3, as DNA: TGTGCCAGCAGCTGGCGGGCCAACTACAATGAGCAGTTCTTC. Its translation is CASSWRANYNEQFF. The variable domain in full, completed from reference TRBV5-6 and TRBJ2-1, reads DAGVTQSPTHLIKTRGQQVTLRCSPKSGHDTVSWYQQALGQGPQFIFQYYEEEERQRGNFPDRFSGHQFPNYSSELNVNALLLGDSALYLCASSWRANYNEQFFGPGTRLTVL.

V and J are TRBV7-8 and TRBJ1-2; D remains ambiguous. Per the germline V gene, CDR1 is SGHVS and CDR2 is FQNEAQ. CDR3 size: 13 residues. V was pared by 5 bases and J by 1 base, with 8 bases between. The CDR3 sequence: CASSPSLNYGYTF. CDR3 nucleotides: TGTGCCAGCAGCCCCTCCCTTAACTATGGCTACACCTTC.

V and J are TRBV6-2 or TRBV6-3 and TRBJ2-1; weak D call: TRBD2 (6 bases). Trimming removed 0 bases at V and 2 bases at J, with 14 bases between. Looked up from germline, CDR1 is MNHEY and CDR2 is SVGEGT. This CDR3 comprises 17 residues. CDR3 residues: CASSYSPRDWTYNEQFF. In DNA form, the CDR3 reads TGTGCCAGCAGTTACTCCCCCCGGGACTGGACCTACAATGAGCAGTTCTTC.

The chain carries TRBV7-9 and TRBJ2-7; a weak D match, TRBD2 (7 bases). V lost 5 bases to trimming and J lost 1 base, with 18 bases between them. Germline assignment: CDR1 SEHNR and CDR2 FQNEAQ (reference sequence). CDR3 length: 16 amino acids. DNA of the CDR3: TGTGCCAGCAGCCGCCCCCGGGGGGCGGGATCCTACGAGCAGTACTTC. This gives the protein CASSRPRGAGSYEQYF.

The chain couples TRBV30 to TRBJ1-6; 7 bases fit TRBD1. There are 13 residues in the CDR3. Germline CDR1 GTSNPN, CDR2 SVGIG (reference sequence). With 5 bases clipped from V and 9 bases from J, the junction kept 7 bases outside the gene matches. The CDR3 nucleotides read TGTGCCTGGGACGGACAGGAAGGTTCACCCCTCCACTTT. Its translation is CAWDGQEGSPLHF.

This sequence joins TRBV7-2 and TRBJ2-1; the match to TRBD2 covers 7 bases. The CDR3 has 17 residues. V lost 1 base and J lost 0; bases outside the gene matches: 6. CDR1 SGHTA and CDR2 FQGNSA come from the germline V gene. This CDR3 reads CASSLVVLAASYNEQFF. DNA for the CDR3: TGTGCCAGCAGCTTAGTGGTCCTAGCGGCCTCCTACAATGAGCAGTTCTTC.

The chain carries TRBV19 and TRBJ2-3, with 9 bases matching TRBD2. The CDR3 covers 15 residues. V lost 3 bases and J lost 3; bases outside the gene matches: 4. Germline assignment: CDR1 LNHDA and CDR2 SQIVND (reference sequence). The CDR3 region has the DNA TGTGCCAGTAGTATGGGGACTAGCTGGACAGATACGCAGTATTTT. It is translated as CASSMGTSWTDTQYF. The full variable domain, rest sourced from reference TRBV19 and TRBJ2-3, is DGGITQSPKYLFRKEGQNVTLSCEQNLNHDAMYWYRQDPGQGLRLIYYSQIVNDFQKGDIAEGYSVSREKKESFPLTVTSAQKNPTAFYLCASSMGTSWTDTQYFGPGTRLTVL.

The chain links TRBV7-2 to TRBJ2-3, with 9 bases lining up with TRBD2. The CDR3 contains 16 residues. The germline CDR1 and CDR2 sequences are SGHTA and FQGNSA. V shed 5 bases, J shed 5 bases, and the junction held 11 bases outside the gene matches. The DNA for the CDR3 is TGTGCCAGCAGCCCATCTCGGCTAGCGGGAAGAGATACGCAGTATTTT. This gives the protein CASSPSRLAGRDTQYF.

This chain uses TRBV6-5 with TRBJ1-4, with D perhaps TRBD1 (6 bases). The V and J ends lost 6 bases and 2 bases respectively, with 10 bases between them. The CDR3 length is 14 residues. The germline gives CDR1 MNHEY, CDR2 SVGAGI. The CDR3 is CASRRGGTNEKLFF. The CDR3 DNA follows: TGTGCCAGCAGAAGGGGGGGTACTAATGAAAAACTGTTTTTT.

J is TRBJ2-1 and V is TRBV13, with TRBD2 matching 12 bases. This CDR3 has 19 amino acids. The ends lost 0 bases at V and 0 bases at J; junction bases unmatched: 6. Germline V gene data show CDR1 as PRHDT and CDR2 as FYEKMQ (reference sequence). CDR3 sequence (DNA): TGTGCCAGCAGCTTAGGTAGGACTAGCGGGATATTCTCCTACAATGAGCAGTTCTTC. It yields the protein CASSLGRTSGIFSYNEQFF.

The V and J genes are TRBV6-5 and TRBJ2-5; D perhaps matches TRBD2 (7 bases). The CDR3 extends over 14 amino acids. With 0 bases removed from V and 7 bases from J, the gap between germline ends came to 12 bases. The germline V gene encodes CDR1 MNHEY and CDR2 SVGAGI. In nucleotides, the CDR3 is TGTGCCAGCAGTTACTCGGGGGGAGGGGGGACCCAGTACTTC. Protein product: CASSYSGGGGTQYF.

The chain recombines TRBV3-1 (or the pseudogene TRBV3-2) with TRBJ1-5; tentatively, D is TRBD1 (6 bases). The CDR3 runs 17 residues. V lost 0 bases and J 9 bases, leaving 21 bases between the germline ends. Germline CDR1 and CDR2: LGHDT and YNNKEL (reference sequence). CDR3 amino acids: CASSQDNVSGVGLPQHF. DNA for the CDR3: TGTGCCAGCAGCCAAGATAATGTTTCAGGGGTGGGTCTGCCCCAGCATTTT.